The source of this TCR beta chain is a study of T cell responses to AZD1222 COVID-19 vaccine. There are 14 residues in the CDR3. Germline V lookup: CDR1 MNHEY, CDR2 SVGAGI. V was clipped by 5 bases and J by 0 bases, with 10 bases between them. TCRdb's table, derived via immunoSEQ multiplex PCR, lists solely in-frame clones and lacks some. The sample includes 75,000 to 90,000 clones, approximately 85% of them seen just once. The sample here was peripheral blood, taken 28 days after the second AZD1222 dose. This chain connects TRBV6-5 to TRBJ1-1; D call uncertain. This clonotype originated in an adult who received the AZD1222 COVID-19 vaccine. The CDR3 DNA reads TGTGCCAGCAGTCAACACACCATGAACACTGAAGCTTTCTTT. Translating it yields CASSQHTMNTEAFF.